The 26 T cell receptor beta chains reported below all come from one sample, sequenced in a study of response to subunit inactivated influenza vaccine. TCRdb re-analysed the RT-PCR reads in MiXCR, keeping a single row per CDR3 protein. The repertoire holds about 160,000 distinct CDR3 sequences, with about 11% as singletons. The input for sequencing was non-naive T cells sorted from PBMCs, taken about 6 weeks after vaccination. All receptors come from a man aged 45-65 years who received an inactivated influenza vaccine.

J is TRBJ1-6 and V is TRBV6-1, with D unclear. There are 15 residues in the CDR3. V was cut by 6 bases and J by 4 bases, with 13 bases left in between. Germline loops: CDR1 MNHNS, CDR2 SASEGT. The CDR3: CASRRLLEYNSPLHF. The CDR3 DNA is TGTGCCAGCAGAAGGTTACTTGAATATAATTCACCCCTCCACTTT.

In this sample, this clonotype turned up a few times. For the CDR3, the DNA is TGTGCCAGCAGTTATCCGGGCGCCAGCAATCAGCCCCAGCATTTT. Encoded protein: CASSYPGASNQPQHF. The rearrangement uses TRBV6-2 or TRBV6-3 and TRBJ1-5; D gene ambiguous. With 3 bases removed from V and 1 base from J, the gap between germline ends came to 10 bases. CDR3 length: 15 amino acids. CDR1 and CDR2 from the germline V gene are MNHEY and SVGEGT.

This clonotype has only a few counts. The CDR3 sequence is CASSASGGYSGNTIYF. CDR3 nucleotides: TGTGCCAGCAGCGCTAGTGGCGGATACTCTGGAAACACCATATATTTT. This sequence joins TRBV7-2 and TRBJ1-3; D gene unclear. This CDR3 is 16 amino acids long. The V end lost 5 bases, the J end lost 0 bases, and 14 bases lay between the germline ends. Germline CDR1 reads SGHTA; CDR2 reads FQGNSA.

This clonotype turned up a few times. The V gene is TRBV4-1, the J gene TRBJ2-1; maybe TRBD1 (5 bases). CDR1 and CDR2 from the germline V gene are MGHRA and YSYEKL. The CDR3 is 15 amino acids. The ends were cut back, 1 base at V and 4 bases at J, with 11 bases in the middle. CDR3 sequence: CASSQGWGRYNEQFF. CDR3 sequence (DNA): TGCGCCAGCAGCCAAGGGTGGGGCAGGTACAATGAGCAGTTCTTC.

The chain couples TRBV28 to TRBJ1-1; the match to TRBD1 covers 10 bases. Germline V gene lookup returns CDR1 MDHEN and CDR2 SYDVKM. Trimming removed 6 bases from V and 5 bases from J; junction bases left unmatched: 9. CDR3 size: 15 residues. This chain's CDR3 is CASRRWTGGRTEAFF. The CDR3 DNA sequence: TGTGCCAGCAGACGATGGACAGGGGGTAGGACTGAAGCTTTCTTT.

At least ten counts were recorded for this clonotype. The chain combines TRBV7-7 with TRBJ2-1; D is possibly TRBD1 (5 bases). Germline V gene lookup returns CDR1 SSHAT and CDR2 FNYEAQ (reference sequence). The CDR3 is 16 residues long. Trimming pared 1 base from V and 0 bases from J, leaving 10 bases between. CDR3 coding DNA: TGTGCCAGCAGCTTAGGGACAACTCCCTCCTACAATGAGCAGTTCTTC. Residues: CASSLGTTPSYNEQFF.

This sequence joins TRBV11-2 and TRBJ2-3; 11 nucleotides agree with TRBD2. V was pared by 2 bases and J by 6 bases, with 4 bases of the junction left unmatched. CDR1 is SGHAT, CDR2 FQNNGV, per germline. This CDR3 is 15 amino acids long. The chain's CDR3 is CASSLSSGRVDTQYF. CDR3 coding DNA: TGTGCCAGCAGCTTAAGTAGCGGGAGGGTGGATACGCAGTATTTT.

This clonotype was seen only a few times. This chain joins TRBV6-1 and TRBJ1-5, with TRBD1 matching 11 bases. This CDR3 spans 14 amino acids. Germline-derived CDR1 and CDR2 are MNHNS and SASEGT. J gave up 11 bases and V 5 bases, and 8 bases lay outside the gene matches. Here the CDR3 DNA reads TGTGCCAGCAGTACCGCGGACAGGGGGCTCGCCCAGCATTTT. This gives the protein CASSTADRGLAQHF.

This clonotype was recorded a few times. The chain combines TRBV7-9 with TRBJ2-1; the D is unclear. The CDR3 contains 11 residues. Germline values: CDR1 SEHNR, CDR2 FQNEAQ (reference sequence). V lost 5 bases and J lost 15, with 14 bases in between. Written as DNA, the CDR3 is TGTGCCAGCAGCCCGGGCCTTTCGCTGTTCTTC. Amino acid sequence: CASSPGLSLFF.

This rearrangement joins TRBV4-3 to TRBJ2-7; 7 nucleotides line up with TRBD1. The length of the CDR3 is 18 residues. Germline V CDR1 and CDR2: LGHNA, YSLEER. V dropped 4 bases and J dropped 0; count of bases not matched to a gene: 15. Here the CDR3 DNA reads TGCGCCAGCAGCCGCTCTACGCTCGGGACAGCCAGCTCCTACGAGCAGTACTTC. Protein sequence: CASSRSTLGTASSYEQYF.

In this sample, this clonotype turned up a few times. The chain's CDR3 is CASSLGGNIGQPQHF. The CDR3 DNA reads as TGTGCCAGCAGCTTGGGAGGTAATATTGGACAGCCCCAGCATTTT. This chain links TRBV5-4 with TRBJ1-5; D unclear. Deletions cut 0 bases from V and 7 bases from J, with 14 bases between. Germline CDR1 is SGHNT and CDR2 is YYREEE (reference sequence). The CDR3 runs to 15 residues.

This clonotype was counted ten times or more. The V call is TRBV24-1, the J call TRBJ2-1; the match to TRBD2 covers 10 bases. J was trimmed by 11 bases and V by 4 bases; bases with no gene match: 16. The CDR3 contains 17 residues. From germline, CDR1 is KGHDR and CDR2 SFDVKD. The CDR3 protein is CATSDFTSGNYREQQFF. As DNA, the CDR3 is TGTGCCACCAGTGACTTCACTAGCGGGAATTACCGGGAGCAGCAGTTCTTC.

This clonotype showed up just a few times. This chain links TRBV7-2 with TRBJ2-7; possibly TRBD1 for D (6 bases). The CDR3 has 13 amino acids. V was trimmed by 4 bases and J by 5 bases, leaving 12 bases between them. In germline, CDR1 is SGHTA, CDR2 FQGNSA. The CDR3 sequence: CASSSPGTNEQYF. CDR3 sequence (DNA): TGTGCCAGCAGCTCACCCGGGACAAACGAGCAGTACTTC. Combining the CDR3 with reference TRBV7-2 and TRBJ2-7 gives the whole variable domain GAGVSQSPSNKVTEKGKDVELRCDPISGHTALYWYRQSLGQGLEFLIYFQGNSAPDKSGLPSDRFSAERTGGSVSTLTIQRTQQEDSAVYLCASSSPGTNEQYFGPGTRLTVT.

The chain carries TRBV24-1 and TRBJ1-2; D possibly corresponds to TRBD1 (5 bases). CDR3 length: 13 residues. The germline V gene has CDR1 KGHDR and CDR2 SFDVKD. With 0 bases removed from V and 7 bases from J, the gap between germline ends came to 8 bases. In DNA, the CDR3 is TGTGCCACCAGTGATTTGCTTGGGGCTGGCTACACCTTC. This encodes CATSDLLGAGYTF.

This clonotype was counted a few times. The J gene is TRBJ2-7, the V gene TRBV27; 8 bases are a match to TRBD1. This CDR3 region has 17 residues. The junction had 14 bases not matched to a gene; V was cut back by 4 bases and J by 3 bases. The germline CDR1 and CDR2 sequences are MNHEY and SMNVEV (reference sequence). The CDR3 DNA reads TGTGCCAGCAGTTCCTTTCCTGACTGGACAGGGATCTACGAGCAGTACTTC. Translation gives CASSSFPDWTGIYEQYF.

The chain carries TRBV29-1 and TRBJ2-3; tentatively, D is TRBD1 (6 bases). The CDR3 sequence is 12 residues long. With 5 bases removed from V and 5 bases from J, the gap between germline ends came to 11 bases. CDR1 and CDR2 from the germline V gene are SQVTM and ANQGSEA. Here the CDR3 reads CSVRMGQDTQYF. The CDR3 DNA reads TGCAGCGTTCGGATGGGACAAGATACGCAGTATTTT.

This clonotype has at least ten counts. The V call is TRBV7-9, the J call TRBJ2-1; no reliable D call. V gave up 3 bases and J gave up 7 bases, with 7 bases separating them. The CDR3 is made up of 12 amino acids. The germline V gene has CDR1 SEHNR and CDR2 FQNEAQ (reference sequence). CDR3 sequence reads: CASSFPLNEQFF. The CDR3, as DNA: TGTGCCAGCAGCTTCCCACTGAATGAGCAGTTCTTC.

The table lists this clonotype with many counts. The chain combines TRBV27 with TRBJ1-1; TRBD1 agrees at 7 bases. The CDR3 totals 15 residues. V shed 6 bases, J shed 1 base, and the junction held 8 bases outside the gene matches. CDR1 is MNHEY and CDR2 is SMNVEV in the germline V gene (reference sequence). The CDR3, as DNA: TGTGCCAGCAGGGAGACAGGGCTCGGGAACACTGAAGCTTTCTTT. Amino acids: CASRETGLGNTEAFF.

This clonotype has just a few counts. The gene calls are TRBV6-5 and TRBJ1-6, with D unclear. The CDR3 is made up of 15 amino acids. V was clipped by 0 bases and J by 5 bases, with 8 bases between them. The germline CDR1 and CDR2 sequences are MNHEY and SVGAGI. CDR3 amino acids: CASSYSWADNSPLHF. CDR3 in DNA: TGTGCCAGCAGTTACTCGTGGGCCGATAATTCACCCCTCCACTTT.

This clonotype has a count of ten or more. V usage is TRBV5-1 and J usage is TRBJ2-7; 9 bases map to TRBD1. V lost 3 bases, J lost 1 base, and 2 bases stayed unmatched. CDR3 length: 14 amino acids. CDR1 is SGHRS and CDR2 is YFSETQ in the germline V gene. Written as DNA, the CDR3 is TGCGCCAGCAGCTCGGGACAGGGATCCTACGAGCAGTACTTC. Translation gives CASSSGQGSYEQYF.

This clonotype has just a few counts. The V and J genes are TRBV7-6 and TRBJ2-3; 7 bases fit TRBD1. CDR3 length: 16 amino acids. Losses at the gene ends were 1 base for V and 0 bases for J; bases not matched to a gene: 4. Germline CDR1 reads SGHVS; CDR2 reads FNYEAQ. The CDR3 loop reads CASSLGGQPSTDTQYF. CDR3 nucleotides: TGTGCCAGCAGCTTAGGGGGACAGCCAAGCACAGATACGCAGTATTTT.

This clonotype was recorded at least ten times. CDR3 bases: TGTGCCAGCAGTTCAGGTATTGAGCAGTTCTTC. Amino acids: CASSSGIEQFF. The chain has TRBV12-3 or TRBV12-4 and TRBJ2-1; D remains ambiguous. The CDR3 length is 11 residues. The V gene lost 4 bases and the J gene lost 9 bases, with 7 bases spanning the gap.

This clonotype appeared many times. The chain combines TRBV29-1 with TRBJ2-3; D gene unclear. Germline CDR1 and CDR2: SQVTM and ANQGSEA. The CDR3 totals 14 residues. V shed 7 bases and J shed 1 base, with 15 bases lying between them. The CDR3 DNA reads TGCAGCGCCGAGTTCCCGGCAGGCACAGATACGCAGTATTTT. Translation gives CSAEFPAGTDTQYF.

There are a few counts of this clonotype. The chain joins TRBV12-3 or TRBV12-4 to TRBJ2-1; TRBD2 matches 7 bases. V shed 6 bases, J shed 2 bases, and the junction held 7 bases outside the gene matches. The CDR3 sequence is 15 residues long. CDR3 in amino acids: CASSPRRGTYNEQFF. DNA of the CDR3: TGTGCCAGCAGCCCTAGGCGGGGGACCTACAATGAGCAGTTCTTC.

This chain joins TRBV5-5 and TRBJ1-2; a weak D match, TRBD1 (5 bases). Germline CDR1 is SGHKS and CDR2 is YYEKEE (reference sequence). The CDR3 length is 14 residues. Trimming cost V 0 bases and J 7 bases, with 13 bases left between them. CDR3: CASSLGAGYSGYTF. CDR3 bases: TGTGCCAGCAGCTTGGGGGCAGGGTATTCTGGCTACACCTTC.

The gene calls are TRBV27 and TRBJ1-4, with D perhaps TRBD1 (5 bases). V shed 5 bases and J shed 3 bases, with 13 bases lying between them. Germline loops: CDR1 MNHEY, CDR2 SMNVEV (reference sequence). The CDR3 runs to 15 residues. In DNA, the CDR3 is TGTGCCAGCAGTCTGACGGGACGGTCTAATGAAAAACTGTTTTTT. Its protein product is CASSLTGRSNEKLFF.